These 9 T cell receptor beta chains were sequenced from one sample in a study of blood T cell repertoires in COVID-19. The method was immunoSEQ multiplex PCR; TCRdb's version includes in-frame clones alone and lacks a portion of them. Among roughly 290,000 clones listed, around 87% were seen once. The sample taken for sequencing was peripheral blood. The receptor source for this set is a woman aged 45 to 65 who had recovered from COVID-19.

This chain uses TRBV28 with TRBJ2-4, with a tentative D call TRBD2 (5 bases). The CDR3 loop spans 16 amino acids. With 4 bases removed from V and 2 bases from J, the gap between germline ends came to 15 bases. Germline CDR1 MDHEN, CDR2 SYDVKM. The CDR3 loop is CASSSEGTVPKNIQYF. CDR3 nucleotide sequence: TGTGCCAGCAGTTCAGAGGGCACGGTTCCCAAAAACATTCAGTACTTC.

The chain recombines TRBV27 with TRBJ1-5; TRBD1 might be the D (6 bases). This CDR3 has 13 residues. CDR1 MNHEY and CDR2 SMNVEV come from the germline V gene (reference sequence). V gave up 8 bases and J gave up 5 bases, with 13 bases separating them. CDR3 residues: CASGKGGDQPQHF. CDR3 bases: TGTGCCAGCGGAAAGGGGGGGGATCAGCCCCAGCATTTT.

J is TRBJ2-1 and V is TRBV6-5, with D unresolved. Germline values: CDR1 MNHEY, CDR2 SVGAGI. The CDR3 is 15 amino acids. V shed 4 bases and J shed 0 bases, with 10 bases lying between them. CDR3 nucleotide sequence: TGTGCCAGCAGTTTCGACTCGAGCTCCTACAATGAGCAGTTCTTC. Encoded protein: CASSFDSSSYNEQFF.

The genes are TRBV19 and TRBJ1-3; 7 nucleotides align to TRBD1. Trimming removed 9 bases from V and 0 bases from J; junction bases left unmatched: 2. This CDR3 has 13 amino acids. Germline loops: CDR1 LNHDA, CDR2 SQIVND (reference sequence). Written as DNA, the CDR3 is TGTGCCAGGACAGGGAGCTCTGGAAACACCATATATTTT. Protein: CARTGSSGNTIYF.

The chain uses TRBV19 and TRBJ2-1, with D maybe TRBD2 (7 bases). Germline CDR1 and CDR2: LNHDA and SQIVND (reference sequence). The ends were cut back, 2 bases at V and 5 bases at J, with 13 bases in the middle. The CDR3 runs to 15 residues. CDR3: CASSISFGGHNEQFF. As DNA, the CDR3 is TGTGCCAGTAGTATATCGTTCGGGGGGCACAATGAGCAGTTCTTC.

This sequence joins TRBV11-2 and TRBJ2-3; 8 positions match TRBD1. CDR3 size: 14 residues. V lost 7 bases to trimming and J lost 4 bases; unmatched junction nucleotides: 7. The germline CDR1 and CDR2 sequences are SGHAT and FQNNGV. The CDR3 here is CASKLSQGADTQYF. In nucleotides, the CDR3 is TGTGCCAGCAAACTGTCACAGGGGGCAGATACGCAGTATTTT.

The chain links TRBV6-5 to TRBJ1-2; 8 bases line up with TRBD1. CDR3 length equals 13 residues. Losses at the gene ends were 11 bases for V and 8 bases for J; bases not matched to a gene: 13. CDR1 and CDR2 (germline): MNHEY, SVGAGI. The DNA for the CDR3 is TGTGCCTCAGGGGGCGGGGATTCGTGGGGCTACACCTTC. Amino acids: CASGGGDSWGYTF.

The chain combines TRBV18 with TRBJ2-1, with a possible D match to TRBD2 (6 bases). From germline, CDR1 is KGHSH and CDR2 LQKENI. The CDR3 extends over 13 amino acids. The V gene lost 3 bases and the J gene lost 8 bases, with 11 bases spanning the gap. CDR3 amino acids: CASSPQGRYEQFF. CDR3 in DNA: TGTGCCAGCTCACCGCAAGGGAGGTATGAGCAGTTCTTC.

The chain couples TRBV28 to TRBJ2-1, with TRBD2 matching over 10 bases. The V segment lost 6 bases and the J segment 5 bases; nucleotides outside the gene matches: 7. This CDR3 contains 15 residues. CDR1 MDHEN and CDR2 SYDVKM come from the germline V gene. Here the CDR3 reads CASSRRLAGHNEQFF. CDR3 coding DNA: TGTGCCAGCAGCCGCCGACTAGCGGGCCACAATGAGCAGTTCTTC.